This T cell receptor beta chain was recovered during a study of cytomegalovirus exposure and HLA in healthy donors. Primers for the PCR totalled 60 Vbeta and 13 Jbeta. Data came from immunoSEQ multiplex PCR; TCRdb stores just in-frame clones and leaves some out. This sample contains 120,000 to 150,000 clones. In the case of this clone: Its matching antigen is unknown.

V lost 2 bases to trimming and J lost 7 bases; unmatched junction nucleotides: 12. The CDR3 spans 16 residues. Germline V gives CDR1 SGHAT, CDR2 FQDESV (reference sequence). Notes on the study in general: A later analysis linked a missense DCLRE1C variant to TCR beta V- and J-gene trimming. Cytomegalovirus status, reportedly, was diagnosed with high specificity and sensitivity by the classifier. Previously analyzed data showed that most TCR beta V segments were productive at a frequency of about 87% or about 30%.

The sample taken for sequencing was PBMCs. J is TRBJ2-3 and V is TRBV11-1; 7 nucleotides align to TRBD2. This TCR was sampled from a man aged 40-55 years in good health and CMV-seronegative. The CDR3 DNA reads as TGTGCCAGCAGCTTATTAGGGGCTAGCGGAGCTAATACGCAGTATTTT. It yields the protein CASSLLGASGANTQYF. Drawing the rest from reference TRBV11-1 and TRBJ2-3, the complete variable domain is EAEVAQSPRYKITEKSQAVAFWCDPISGHATLYWYRQILGQGPELLVQFQDESVVDDSQLPKDRFSAERLKGVDSTLKIQPAELGDSAMYLCASSLLGASGANTQYFGPGTRLTVL.